The next 18 T cell receptor beta chains were all read from a single sample in a study of blood T cell repertoires in COVID-19 (TCRdb year 2020). Libraries were prepared through the immunoSEQ multiplex PCR assay. Drawn from immuneACCESS, this table holds only the in-frame rearrangements with V and J called that TCRdb kept. Clones are partly lost; checked studies trace under half to an unresolved V gene and leave the rest unexplained. The sample records roughly 100,000 clones, about four fifths of which are singletons. The ten largest account for 7.5% to 10% of the sample. The specimen was peripheral blood. The receptors come from a woman aged 70-85 years with acute or convalescent COVID-19.

The DNA for the CDR3 is TGTGCCAGCAGTTACGGGACTCCCGAGGGTAATTCACCCCTCCACTTT. As protein: CASSYGTPEGNSPLHF. V gene TRBV6-5 combines with J gene TRBJ1-6; a possible D gene is TRBD1 (5 bases). Trimming removed 2 bases from V and 6 bases from J, with 14 bases in between. The germline V gene has CDR1 MNHEY and CDR2 SVGAGI. This CDR3 contains 16 residues.

The genes are TRBV19 and TRBJ2-6; D gene ambiguous. The CDR3 runs 15 residues. Trimming left V 3 bases short and J 0 bases short, with 6 bases between. The germline gives CDR1 LNHDA, CDR2 SQIVND (reference sequence). The CDR3 DNA sequence: TGTGCCAGTAGTATGGGCAGCTCTGGGGCCAACGTCCTGACTTTC. Protein: CASSMGSSGANVLTF.

The CDR3 DNA sequence: TGTGCCAGTAGTCCCTGGGGGGGGCAGCTTTATTCACCCCTCCACTTT. It codes for CASSPWGGQLYSPLHF. V usage is TRBV19 and J usage is TRBJ1-6; possible D gene TRBD1, 6 bases. Germline values: CDR1 LNHDA, CDR2 SQIVND (reference sequence). The CDR3 is 16 residues long. V lost 5 bases to trimming and J lost 8 bases, with 19 bases between them.

This chain links TRBV9 with TRBJ2-7; 9 nucleotides line up with TRBD1. Germline assignment: CDR1 SGDLS and CDR2 YYNGEE. The CDR3 has 14 amino acids. Trimming took 0 bases from V and 6 from J; bases not matched to a gene: 4. CDR3 sequence: CASSVGTGDVEQYF. The CDR3, as DNA: TGTGCCAGCAGCGTAGGGACAGGGGATGTCGAGCAGTACTTC.

This clone has a single count. The chain has TRBV4-1 and TRBJ1-5; D uncertain. Germline CDR1 reads MGHRA; CDR2 reads YSYEKL. CDR3 length equals 20 residues. With 0 bases removed from V and 2 bases from J, the gap between germline ends came to 23 bases. Written as DNA, the CDR3 is TGCGCCAGCAGCCAAGAATATCCCCGGGGAATGGGAATCGGCAATCAGCCCCAGCATTTT. Translating it yields CASSQEYPRGMGIGNQPQHF.

Here the CDR3 reads CASSLAGQGRTGELFF. The CDR3 coding sequence is TGTGCCAGCAGCTTAGCGGGACAGGGTAGAACCGGGGAGCTGTTTTTT. The chain combines TRBV7-2 with TRBJ2-2; 9 nucleotides agree with TRBD1. V lost 0 bases and J lost 5; bases outside the gene matches: 4. The CDR3 runs 16 residues. CDR1 is SGHTA, CDR2 FQGNSA, per germline.

The chain employs TRBV4-1 and TRBJ2-5, with D possibly matching TRBD2 (6 bases). The CDR3 covers 17 residues. V dropped 1 base and J dropped 4 bases, with 19 bases sitting between them. The germline V gene encodes CDR1 MGHRA and CDR2 YSYEKL. The CDR3 sequence: CASSQVAAPDGRETQYF. In nucleotides, the CDR3 is TGCGCCAGCAGCCAAGTCGCTGCGCCAGACGGGAGAGAGACCCAGTACTTC.

This chain uses TRBV30 with TRBJ2-1; 11 bases are a match to TRBD2. V lost 1 base and J lost 4; bases outside the gene matches: 6. Germline V gene sequence: CDR1 GTSNPN, CDR2 SVGIG (reference sequence). The CDR3 is made up of 16 amino acids. CDR3 in DNA: TGTGCCTGGAGTGCCCGACTAGCGGGGCAATACAATGAGCAGTTCTTC. Its translation: CAWSARLAGQYNEQFF.

This clone appeared a single time. This chain links TRBV15 with TRBJ1-2, with TRBD1 matching over 7 bases. The V and J ends lost 5 bases and 4 bases, in that order; junction bases with no gene match: 10. In germline, CDR1 is LNHNV, CDR2 YYDKDF (reference sequence). The CDR3 runs 15 residues. The CDR3 reads CATSVERGGGYGYTF. The CDR3 DNA follows: TGTGCCACCAGCGTCGAGCGAGGGGGCGGCTATGGCTACACCTTC.

The chain recombines TRBV11-1 with TRBJ2-7; the match to TRBD2 covers 9 bases. V shed 2 bases, J shed 7 bases, and the junction held 9 bases outside the gene matches. This CDR3 is built from 15 residues. Germline V gene data show CDR1 as SGHAT and CDR2 as FQDESV (reference sequence). The CDR3 loop reads CASSLLGGGAGEQYF. CDR3 nucleotides: TGTGCCAGCAGCTTACTCGGCGGGGGGGCCGGGGAGCAGTACTTC.

The chain couples TRBV11-2 to TRBJ1-2, with D unclear. Germline V CDR1 and CDR2: SGHAT, FQNNGV. This CDR3 contains 14 residues. V was shortened by 0 bases and J by 5 bases, with 10 bases between the two germline ends. CDR3 sequence reads: CASSLDYRRYGYTF. The CDR3 bases are TGTGCCAGCAGCTTAGATTATAGGCGGTATGGCTACACCTTC.

The chain joins TRBV9 to TRBJ2-5; 9 bases are shared with TRBD1. After removal of 2 bases from V and 3 bases from J, the junction contained 2 bases not matched to a gene. The CDR3 sequence is 14 residues long. The germline V gene encodes CDR1 SGDLS and CDR2 YYNGEE. In nucleotides, the CDR3 is TGTGCCAGCAGCGTTGGACAGGGGAAAGAGACCCAGTACTTC. Translating it yields CASSVGQGKETQYF.

The chain couples TRBV7-2 to TRBJ2-1; D not resolved. Looked up from germline, CDR1 is SGHTA and CDR2 is FQGNSA. The CDR3 runs to 15 residues. V was clipped by 1 base and J by 0 bases, with 7 bases between them. This chain's CDR3 is CASSLEPSSYNEQFF. The CDR3 coding sequence is TGTGCCAGCAGCTTAGAGCCGAGCTCCTACAATGAGCAGTTCTTC.

The rearrangement links TRBV18 to TRBJ1-2; D is perhaps TRBD1 (5 bases). Germline CDR1 KGHSH, CDR2 LQKENI. The CDR3 consists of 17 residues. The V gene lost 2 bases and the J gene lost 5 bases, with 21 bases spanning the gap. Here the CDR3 DNA reads TGTGCCAGCTCACCAAACGGACCCGGGGGTCTAGGATATGGCTACACCTTC. This encodes CASSPNGPGGLGYGYTF.

The sample holds one count of this clone. This chain links TRBV5-6 with TRBJ1-6, with D unclear. Germline CDR1 and CDR2: SGHDT and YYEEEE. Trimming removed 4 bases from V and 5 bases from J, with 19 bases in between. The CDR3 runs 17 residues. Here the CDR3 reads CASSPDSGTRNNSPLHF. DNA of the CDR3: TGTGCCAGCAGCCCGGATTCGGGAACGCGGAATAATTCACCCCTCCACTTT. The full variable domain, its missing parts supplied by reference TRBV5-6 and TRBJ1-6, is DAGVTQSPTHLIKTRGQQVTLRCSPKSGHDTVSWYQQALGQGPQFIFQYYEEEERQRGNFPDRFSGHQFPNYSSELNVNALLLGDSALYLCASSPDSGTRNNSPLHFGNGTRLTVT.

The J gene is TRBJ2-1, the V gene TRBV6-2 or TRBV6-3, with TRBD2 matching over 8 bases. V gave up 2 bases and J gave up 5 bases; unmatched junction bases: 8. This CDR3 comprises 16 residues. The germline CDR1 and CDR2 sequences are MNHEY and SVGEGT. For the CDR3, the DNA is TGTGCCAGCAGTTACCCCCGGGTAGCGGGAAACAATGAGCAGTTCTTC. It is translated as CASSYPRVAGNNEQFF.

V is TRBV7-2 and J is TRBJ2-3; TRBD2 matches at 8 bases. The germline V gene encodes CDR1 SGHTA and CDR2 FQGNSA. The CDR3 is 15 residues long. V lost 3 bases, J lost 2 bases, and 4 bases stayed unmatched. DNA of the CDR3: TGTGCCAGCAGCTTCGGGGGGGAAACCACAGATACGCAGTATTTT. This encodes CASSFGGETTDTQYF.

V usage is TRBV28 and J usage is TRBJ1-2; D might be TRBD1 (5 bases). Germline V gene lookup returns CDR1 MDHEN and CDR2 SYDVKM. Between the trimmed V and J ends, which lost 6 bases and 5 bases, there was a span of 16 bases. This CDR3 is 14 amino acids long. DNA of the CDR3: TGTGCCAGCAGCCTAGAGCAGGGAGGGTATGGCTACACCTTC. Translated, it gives CASSLEQGGYGYTF.